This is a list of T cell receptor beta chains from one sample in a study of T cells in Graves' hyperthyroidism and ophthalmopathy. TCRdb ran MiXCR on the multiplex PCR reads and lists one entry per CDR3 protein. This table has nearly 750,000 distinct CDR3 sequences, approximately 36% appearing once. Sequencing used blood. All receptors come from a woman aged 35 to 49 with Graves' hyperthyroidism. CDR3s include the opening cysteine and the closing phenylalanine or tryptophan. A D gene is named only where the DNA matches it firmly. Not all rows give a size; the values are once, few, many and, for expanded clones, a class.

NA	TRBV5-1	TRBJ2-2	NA	TGCGCCAGCAGCCAGTCTCGGGACGGAACCGGGGAGCTGTTTTTT	CASSQSRDGTGELFF
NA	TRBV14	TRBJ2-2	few	TGTGCCAGCAGCCAAACAGAAAGTTGGTTTAGTACCGGGGAGCTGTTTTTT	CASSQTESWFSTGELFF
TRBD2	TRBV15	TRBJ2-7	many	TGTGCCACCAGCAGCTATCTAGCGGGAGTTCCCTACGAGCAGTACTTC	CATSSYLAGVPYEQYF
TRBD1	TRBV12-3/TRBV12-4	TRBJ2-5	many	TGTGCCAGCAGTTCCAACAGGGGTACAGAGACCCAGTACTTC	CASSSNRGTETQYF
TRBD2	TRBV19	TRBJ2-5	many	TGTGCCAGTAGTATGTGGCTAGCGGGGGACCAAGAGACCCAGTACTTC	CASSMWLAGDQETQYF
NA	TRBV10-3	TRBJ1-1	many	TGTGCCATCAGTGTGGGGGAGCGGGGGAACACTGAAGCTTTCTTT	CAISVGERGNTEAFF
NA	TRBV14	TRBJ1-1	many	TGTGCCAGCAGGACACGGATGAACACTGAAGCTTTCTTT	CASRTRMNTEAFF
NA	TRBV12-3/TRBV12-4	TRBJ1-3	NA	TGTGCCAGCGGAACAGGGCTCTCTGGAAACACCATATATTTT	CASGTGLSGNTIYF
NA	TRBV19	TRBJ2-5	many	TGTGCCAGTAGCCTCTCAGGGTCGGAGACCCAGTACTTC	CASSLSGSETQYF
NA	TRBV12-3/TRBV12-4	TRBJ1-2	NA	TGTGCCAGCAGTTTAATCCGGGGCTATGGCTACACCTTC	CASSLIRGYGYTF
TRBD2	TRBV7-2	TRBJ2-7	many	TGTGCCAGCAGCTTAACAGCTAGCGGGGGCCGGGTGTACTTC	CASSLTASGGRVYF
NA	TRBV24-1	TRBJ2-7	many	TGTGCCACCAGTGCAAGAGCCAGCCCACCATCCGAGCAGTACTTC	CATSARASPPSEQYF
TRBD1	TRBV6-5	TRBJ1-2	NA	TGTGCCAGCAGTTACTCCGGACAGGGGGATGGCTACACCTTC	CASSYSGQGDGYTF
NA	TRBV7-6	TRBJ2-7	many	TGTGCCAGCAGCTTAGAACAGGAGGCCTACGAGCAGTACTTC	CASSLEQEAYEQYF
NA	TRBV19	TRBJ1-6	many	TGTGCCTCCCGCCCAGCGTTACAGAATTCACCCCTCCACTTT	CASRPALQNSPLHF
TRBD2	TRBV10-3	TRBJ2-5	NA	TGTGCCAGCATACTAGCGGGGGCAGAGACCCAGTACTTC	CASILAGAETQYF
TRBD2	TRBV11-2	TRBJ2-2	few	TGTGCCAGCAGCTTAGGCCTAGCGGGAGTGCTCGGGGAGCTGTTTTTT	CASSLGLAGVLGELFF
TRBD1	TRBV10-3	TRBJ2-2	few	TGTGCCATCAGTGAGGCGTGGACAGGGCACAATGAGCAGTTTTTT	CAISEAWTGHNEQFF
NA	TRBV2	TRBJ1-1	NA	TGTGCCAGCAGTACACAGGACAACCTGAACACTGAAGCTTTCTTT	CASSTQDNLNTEAFF
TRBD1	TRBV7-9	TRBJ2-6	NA	TGTGCCAGCAGCTTAAGGGACAGGGGACCCTCTGGGGCCAACGTCCTGACTTTC	CASSLRDRGPSGANVLTF
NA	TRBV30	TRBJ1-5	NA	TGTGCCTGGAGTGTCTCCAGTTATAGCAATCAGCCCCAGCATTTT	CAWSVSSYSNQPQHF
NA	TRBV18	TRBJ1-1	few	TGTGCCAGCTCCACCTCCAGGGGGAACACTGAAGCTTTCTTT	CASSTSRGNTEAFF
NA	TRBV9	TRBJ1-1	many	TGTGCCAGCAGCCTCTCGGCGGGCACTGAAGCTTTCTTT	CASSLSAGTEAFF
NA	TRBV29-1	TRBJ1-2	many	TGCAGCGTTGTATGGGGCTATGGCTACACCTTC	CSVVWGYGYTF
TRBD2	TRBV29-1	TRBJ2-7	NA	TGCAGCGTAGAGGCTAGCGGCTCCTACGAGCAGTACTTC	CSVEASGSYEQYF
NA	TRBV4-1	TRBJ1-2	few	TGCGCCAGCAGCCAGCTACGTTTGGACTATGGCTACACCTTC	CASSQLRLDYGYTF
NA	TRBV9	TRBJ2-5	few	TGTGCCAGCAGCGTCTTTTTAGGGCCACAAGAGACCCAGTACTTC	CASSVFLGPQETQYF
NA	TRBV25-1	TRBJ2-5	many	TGTGCCAGCAGTGAAACAAATTGGTACCAAGAGACCCAGTACTTC	CASSETNWYQETQYF
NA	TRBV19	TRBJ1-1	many	TGTGCCAGTAGTATACGACACACGAACACTGAAGCTTTCTTT	CASSIRHTNTEAFF
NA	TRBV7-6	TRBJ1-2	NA	TGCGTCAGCAGCCAAGATTTGTGGAAGGGGCGCAACTATGGCTACACCTTC	CVSSQDLWKGRNYGYTF
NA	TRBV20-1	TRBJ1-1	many	TGCAGTGCTAGAAACATCCAGAACACTGAAGCTTTCTTT	CSARNIQNTEAFF
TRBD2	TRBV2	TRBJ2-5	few	TGTGCCAGCAGTGAAGCAGCGGGAGGTGGAGAGACCCAGTACTTC	CASSEAAGGGETQYF
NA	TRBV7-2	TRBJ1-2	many	TGTGCCAGCAGCTTAGTCTCCCAGGATGGCTACACCTTC	CASSLVSQDGYTF